Listed below are T cell receptor beta chains from one sample, sequenced in a study of T cell changes during pregnancy in multiple sclerosis. Libraries were prepared by immunoSEQ multiplex PCR; TCRdb keeps only in-frame clonotypes and omits some of them. The sample carries about 61,000 clones, 90% recorded once. Here the sequenced sample was peripheral blood, taken in the first trimester of pregnancy. Source of these receptors: a female donor in good health, enrolled as a control in a pregnancy study. Each CDR3 is given with its conserved first and last residue. Fields, in order: clone size, J gene, V gene, D gene, CDR3 DNA, CDR3 protein. The D gene is left open where the match is weak. Clone size is given for some rows only: seen once, a few or many times, or a class if the clone is expanded.

- TRBJ2-1 TRBV7-3 TRBD2 TGTGCCAGCAGCTTAACGACTAGCGGCTTCTACAATGAGCAGTTCTTC CASSLTTSGFYNEQFF
- TRBJ1-2 TRBV10-3 TRBD1 TGTGCCACCCACATGGAGGGGGCGTATGGCTACACCTTC CATHMEGAYGYTF
- TRBJ1-2 TRBV4-2 - TGTGCCAGCAGCCAAGATATCCCGGTTGGTTTTTATGGCTACACCTTC CASSQDIPVGFYGYTF
- TRBJ2-7 TRBV9 - TGTGCCAGCAGCGATGGCCCGCAGGGGTCCCTGGGCCACGAGCAGTACTTC CASSDGPQGSLGHEQYF
few TRBJ1-1 TRBV7-2 TRBD1 TGTGCCAGCAGCCAGGGGGCTTCCACGAACACTGAAGCTTTCTTT CASSQGASTNTEAFF
once TRBJ1-2 TRBV7-9 TRBD1 TGTGCCAGCAGCTGGGGACAGGGGGCTAACTATGGCTACACCTTC CASSWGQGANYGYTF
- TRBJ2-3 TRBV2 - TGTGCCAGCGAGACTAGTCTAACAGATACGCAGTATTTT CASETSLTDTQYF
- TRBJ1-2 TRBV6-1 - TGTGCCAGCAGTGATGGCCTGTATGGCTACACCTTC CASSDGLYGYTF
- TRBJ2-1 TRBV28 TRBD1 TGTGCCACCCGGGACAGTAGAGGCAATGAGCAGTTCTTC CATRDSRGNEQFF
- TRBJ1-2 TRBV19 TRBD1 TGTGCCAGTAGTTGGACGACAGGGGTAAATAGAAATGGCTACACCTTC CASSWTTGVNRNGYTF
- TRBJ2-7 TRBV7-9 - TGTGCCAGCAGCTTGGTGGACACTGACGAGCAGTACTTC CASSLVDTDEQYF
- TRBJ1-1 TRBV7-9 - TGTGCCAGCCTAGCAGCCCTGAACACTGAAGCTTTCTTT CASLAALNTEAFF
- TRBJ1-4 TRBV28 - TGTGCCAGCAGCCGAAAAGGCGCGGCTAATGAAAAACTGTTTTTT CASSRKGAANEKLFF
- TRBJ2-5 TRBV6-6 TRBD2 TGTGCCAGCAGTCCATCTAGCGGGGCATTCCAAGAGACCCAGTACTTC CASSPSSGAFQETQYF
- TRBJ2-7 TRBV30 - TGTGCCTGGAGTACAGGACACTCCTACGAGCAGTACTTC CAWSTGHSYEQYF
- TRBJ2-1 TRBV28 TRBD1 TGTGCCAGCAGTTTCCCCCGCAGACGACAGGGGGGTAGGTTTAGTGAGCAGTTCTTC CASSFPRRRQGGRFSEQFF
- TRBJ1-5 TRBV15 - TGTGCCACCAGCAGAAATACGGGACTCCAAAATCAGCCCCAGCATTTT CATSRNTGLQNQPQHF
few TRBJ2-1 TRBV7-3 TRBD2 TGTGCCAGCAGCGAAAGGGGTGGGACTAGCGGGTACAATGAGCAGTTCTTC CASSERGGTSGYNEQFF
- TRBJ1-5 TRBV4-1 TRBD1 TGCGCCAGCAGCCAGGAGGGGGGACAGCCTAATCAGCCCCAGCATTTT CASSQEGGQPNQPQHF
- TRBJ2-3 TRBV19 - TGTGCCAGTAGTCCCTCGGGAGATACGCAGTATTTT CASSPSGDTQYF
few TRBJ1-5 TRBV13 - TGTGCCAGCAGCTCAGAGGCCAATCAGCCCCAGCATTTT CASSSEANQPQHF
- TRBJ2-7 TRBV2 TRBD2 TGTGCCAGCAGTGGGGGCGGGGGGGGCTACGAGCAGTACTTC CASSGGGGGYEQYF
- TRBJ2-2 TRBV6-4 - TGTGCCAGCAGTGAAAAAGGGAGCACCGGGGAGCTGTTTTTT CASSEKGSTGELFF
- TRBJ2-2 TRBV2 TRBD2 TGTGCCAGCAAAAGTGGCTCGGGGGGCGGGGAGCTGTTTTTT CASKSGSGGGELFF
- TRBJ2-2 TRBV7-2 TRBD2 TGTGCCAGCAGCTTAGGGGGACTAATCACCGGGGAGCTGTTTTTT CASSLGGLITGELFF
once TRBJ1-5 TRBV30 - TGTGCCTGGGGGAGGGTCGCGGGTCAGCCCCAGCATTTT CAWGRVAGQPQHF